This TCR beta chain was sequenced during a study of cytomegalovirus exposure and HLA in healthy donors. Study results and limitations: An analysis that was carried out later associated 16,951 TCR beta sequences with HLA alleles at 0.05 false discovery rate. Analyses of presence and absence presupposed an approximately uniform sequencing depth across donors. Being productive about 90% or about 30% of the time was typical of most TCR beta V segments in an earlier analysis. What a later analysis reportedly showed was that an Asian-associated ancestry cluster had fewer N-insertions than the approximately 700-donor mean.

This CDR3 is built from 16 residues. Germline-derived CDR1 and CDR2 are SGHRS and YFSETQ. PCR used 60 Vbeta primers and 13 Jbeta primers. Clones were read by immunoSEQ multiplex PCR, and TCRdb kept only the in-frame ones, dropping some. The sample holds fewer than 95,000 clones; 63% are singletons and the top ten take 6.3%. With respect to this clone: What it binds is not known.

The material sequenced was PBMCs. The chain has TRBV5-1 and TRBJ2-5; 9 nucleotides align to TRBD2. The end of the DNA is better explained by TRBJ2-7, so the J call may be wrong. This sequence originates from a woman aged 30 to 39 in good health and CMV-seronegative. The CDR3 DNA sequence: TGCGCCAGCAGCTTGGGACGTAGCGGGGGTCGCTACGAGCAGTACTTC. Encoded protein: CASSLGRSGGRYEQYF.